This TCR beta chain comes out of a study of blood T cell repertoires in COVID-19. As for the study in general: COVID-19 samples from acute and convalescent phases originated in the United States, Italy and Spain. Sources were T cells, B-cell-depleted T cells, or PBMCs; the material itself was cDNA or gDNA.

Only in-frame clones appear in the TCRdb table, and some are missing; sequencing was by immunoSEQ multiplex PCR. The profile covers approximately 310,000 clones, with roughly 87% appearing a single time and 1% taken by the ten largest. The CDR3 consists of 15 residues. V dropped 2 bases and J dropped 1 base, with 12 bases sitting between them. The germline V gene encodes CDR1 SGHRS and CDR2 YFSETQ. This chain joins TRBV5-1 and TRBJ1-1, with D possibly TRBD1 on 6 matching bases. The sequence came from a man in his fifties or sixties with active or convalescent COVID-19. The specimen sequenced was peripheral blood. DNA for the CDR3: TGCGCCAGCAGCTTACAGGGTTCGGAGAACACTGAAGCTTTCTTT. Translation: CASSLQGSENTEAFF.